This entry lists 14 T cell receptor beta chains sequenced from one sample in a study of T cells in Graves' hyperthyroidism and ophthalmopathy. Amplification of TCR beta CDR3 regions was performed using RNA transcripts as template. The HTBI primer set drove a first-round RT-PCR of the TCR CDR3. TCRdb recomputed calls from the multiplex PCR reads with MiXCR, one row per CDR3 protein. Of over 250,000 distinct CDR3 sequences listed, about 15% are singletons. Sample: blood. The receptors derive from a woman aged 60-75 years with Graves' ophthalmopathy.

This clonotype was detected many times. V and J are TRBV28 and TRBJ1-2, with 7 bases aligning to TRBD1. With V trimmed by 4 bases and J by 2 bases, 22 bases remained unmatched. Per the germline V gene, CDR1 is MDHEN and CDR2 is SYDVKM. CDR3 length: 20 residues. Here the CDR3 DNA reads TGTGCCAGCAGTTCTCACGGCGTGCCGACAGGGAGATCGGCCAACTATGGCTACACCTTC. It codes for CASSSHGVPTGRSANYGYTF.

In this sample, this clonotype turned up many times. V is TRBV28 and J is TRBJ2-7, with D perhaps TRBD1 or TRBD2 (7 bases each). Trimming shortened V by 2 bases and J by 6 bases, and 14 bases separated the two germline ends. The germline CDR1 and CDR2 sequences are MDHEN and SYDVKM. The length of the CDR3 is 14 residues. The CDR3 coding sequence is TGTGCCAGCAGTTTACCCAGGGGGGGGAGCGAGCAGTACTTC. Its protein is CASSLPRGGSEQYF. The full variable domain, with the rest looked up from reference TRBV28 and TRBJ2-7, is DVKVTQSSRYLVKRTGEKVFLECVQDMDHENMFWYRQDPGLGLRLIYFSYDVKMKEKGDIPEGYSVSREKKERFSLILESASTNQTSMYLCASSLPRGGSEQYFGPGTRLTVT.

This clonotype was seen more than once but under ten times. V is TRBV11-2 and J is TRBJ1-3; D gene unclear. Trimming cost V 0 bases and J 0 bases, with 12 bases left between them. The CDR3 is 17 residues long. Per germline, CDR1 SGHAT and CDR2 FQNNGV. CDR3 DNA: TGTGCCAGCAGCTTAGATCCCGATGGGGTCTCTGGAAACACCATATATTTT. Residues: CASSLDPDGVSGNTIYF.

There are many counts of this clonotype. This chain links TRBV19 with TRBJ1-5, with TRBD1 matching over 7 bases. Germline V gives CDR1 LNHDA, CDR2 SQIVND (reference sequence). The CDR3 loop spans 15 amino acids. J was trimmed by 8 bases and V by 5 bases; bases with no gene match: 12. In DNA form, the CDR3 reads TGTGCCAGTAGTTTTGGGACAGTCCAGTCGGAGCCCCAGCATTTT. Protein sequence: CASSFGTVQSEPQHF.

This clonotype was counted many times. This rearrangement joins TRBV6-5 to TRBJ1-1, with D uncertain. The V gene lost 2 bases and the J gene lost 1 base, with 5 bases spanning the gap. Germline assignment: CDR1 MNHEY and CDR2 SVGAGI. The CDR3 length is 13 residues. The CDR3 DNA is TGTGCCAGCAGTTACGAGGGGAACACTGAAGCTTTCTTT. Amino acids: CASSYEGNTEAFF.

The genes are TRBV9 and TRBJ1-2; D may be TRBD1 (5 bases). CDR1 is SGDLS and CDR2 is YYNGEE in the germline V gene. This CDR3 has 14 amino acids. Trimming removed 0 bases from V and 4 bases from J, with 10 bases in between. The CDR3 is CASSVVGQAYGYTF. In nucleotides, the CDR3 is TGTGCCAGCAGCGTAGTGGGGCAGGCCTATGGCTACACCTTC. The whole variable domain, remainder taken from reference TRBV9 and TRBJ1-2, is DSGVTQTPKHLITATGQRVTLRCSPRSGDLSVYWYQQSLDQGLQFLIQYYNGEERAKGNILERFSAQQFPDLHSELNLSSLELGDSALYFCASSVVGQAYGYTFGSGTRLTVV.

The chain has TRBV29-1 and TRBJ2-2, with D hard to call. The length of the CDR3 is 14 residues. The germline V and J ends were trimmed by 7 bases and 1 base, with 13 bases remaining between them. Germline V lookup: CDR1 SQVTM, CDR2 ANQGSEA. The CDR3 here is CSAYGDRNTGELFF. The CDR3, as DNA: TGCAGCGCCTATGGGGATAGGAACACCGGGGAGCTGTTTTTT.

This clonotype has ten or more counts. The CDR3, as DNA: TGTGCCAGCAGCTTTCTCCCGGGACAGTATAATTCACCCCTCCACTTT. Its translation is CASSFLPGQYNSPLHF. The chain employs TRBV7-9 and TRBJ1-6; 7 nucleotides line up with TRBD1. The junction had 6 bases not matched to a gene; V was cut back by 3 bases and J by 4 bases. This CDR3 has 16 amino acids. Germline lookup yields CDR1 SEHNR and CDR2 FQNEAQ (reference sequence). Full variable domain (missing parts from reference TRBV7-9 and TRBJ1-6): DTGVSQNPRHKITKRGQNVTFRCDPISEHNRLYWYRQTLGQGPEFLTYFQNEAQLEKSRLLSDRFSAERPKGSFSTLEIQRTEQGDSAMYLCASSFLPGQYNSPLHFGNGTRLTVT.

This clonotype was counted at least ten times. This sequence joins TRBV20-1 and TRBJ2-3, with D perhaps matching TRBD2 (5 bases). V dropped 1 base and J dropped 0 bases, with 14 bases sitting between them. Germline CDR1 reads DFQATT; CDR2 reads SNEGSKA (reference sequence). The CDR3 totals 16 residues. The CDR3 DNA follows: TGCAGTGCTAGAGCTCTACTAGGTGAGAGCACAGATACGCAGTATTTT. Its protein is CSARALLGESTDTQYF.

As to this clonotype: This likely comes from a read error, as the CDR3 has no conserved phenylalanine or tryptophan at its end. The rearrangement links TRBV20-1 to TRBJ1-2; D is undetermined. Germline V gene lookup returns CDR1 DFQATT and CDR2 SNEGSKA (reference sequence). V was cut by 3 bases and J by 4 bases, with 12 bases left in between. The length of the CDR3 is 13 residues. The CDR3 sequence: CSARRDGAYGYTL. In nucleotides, the CDR3 is TGCAGTGCTAGGCGAGACGGAGCCTATGGCTACACCCTC.

This clonotype showed up many times. The gene calls are TRBV9 and TRBJ2-7, with 9 bases fitting TRBD1. The V segment lost 0 bases and the J segment 3 bases; nucleotides outside the gene matches: 4. This CDR3 spans 15 amino acids. Germline V gene sequence: CDR1 SGDLS, CDR2 YYNGEE. The CDR3 loop reads CASSVEGTGIYEQYF. In DNA, the CDR3 is TGTGCCAGCAGCGTAGAAGGGACAGGGATCTACGAGCAGTACTTC.

The table lists this clonotype with many counts. This chain connects TRBV4-1 to TRBJ2-5; D not certain. Germline loops: CDR1 MGHRA, CDR2 YSYEKL. V was shortened by 0 bases and J by 5 bases, with 7 bases between the two germline ends. CDR3 length: 13 residues. DNA for the CDR3: TGCGCCAGCAGCCAAGAATTATGGGAGACCCAGTACTTC. Its protein is CASSQELWETQYF.

This clonotype occurred a few times. The rearrangement joins TRBV6-2 or TRBV6-3 to TRBJ2-1, with D perhaps matching TRBD2 (6 bases). CDR1 and CDR2 (germline): MNHEY, SVGEGT. V lost 7 bases and J 7 bases, leaving 11 bases between the germline ends. This CDR3 is 12 amino acids long. CDR3 sequence: CASKRELNEQFF. CDR3 DNA sequence: TGTGCCAGCAAACGGGAGTTAAATGAGCAGTTCTTC.

This clonotype was recorded a few times. This sequence joins TRBV20-1 and TRBJ2-3; TRBD2 aligns across 9 bases. The CDR3 is made up of 17 amino acids. Germline CDR1 DFQATT, CDR2 SNEGSKA (reference sequence). Unmatched junction bases numbered 8, after V lost 1 base and J lost 0 bases. The CDR3 spells CSARVWASGTSTDTQYF. The DNA for the CDR3 is TGCAGTGCTAGAGTGTGGGCTAGCGGGACTAGCACAGATACGCAGTATTTT.